This T cell receptor beta chain is drawn from a study of blood T cell repertoires in COVID-19. Study as a whole: Acute and convalescent COVID-19 samples came from the United States, Italy and Spain. T cells, B-cell-depleted T cells, or PBMCs supplied cDNA or gDNA.

Authors' data handling: Estimation of nucleated cell counts was performed using reference gene primer amplification. Measured with immunoSEQ multiplex PCR; TCRdb has only the in-frame clones, and not every one. The V and J calls and clone size are taken from that table; D and trimming were inferred from the DNA. The top ten hold 10% to 15% of the sample, which has approximately 170,000 clones, around 83% seen once. This CDR3 has 16 residues. Deletions cut 3 bases from V and 3 bases from J, with 16 bases between. The germline gives CDR1 SEHNR, CDR2 FQNEAQ (reference sequence). The receptor's source is a man aged 65 to 85 who had recovered from COVID-19. The sample consisted of peripheral blood. The chain is built from TRBV7-9 and TRBJ2-3; possible D gene TRBD2, 6 bases. This CDR3 reads CASSFGGMGGTDTQYF. In DNA, the CDR3 is TGTGCCAGCAGCTTCGGGGGAATGGGCGGAACAGATACGCAGTATTTT.